The 9 T cell receptor beta chains below all came from one sample that was sequenced in a study of T cells after yellow fever vaccination. TCRdb passed the 5' RACE reads through MiXCR, listing each CDR3 protein once. The sample lists about 300,000 distinct CDR3 sequences; 7.5% to 9% were seen once. The specimen comprised CD4+ T cells sorted from PBMCs, sampled 5 days after the yellow fever booster vaccination. Source of these receptors: a man aged 18 to 29 who received the YFV17D yellow fever vaccine.

V and J are TRBV20-1 and TRBJ2-1; 8 bases agree with TRBD2. V lost 0 bases, J lost 12 bases, and 13 bases stayed unmatched. CDR1 DFQATT and CDR2 SNEGSKA come from the germline V gene (reference sequence). The CDR3 spans 15 residues. As DNA, the CDR3 is TGCAGTGCTAGAGATACGTCGCGAGCGGGGGTTTTGCAGTTCTTC. This encodes CSARDTSRAGVLQFF.

The chain couples TRBV7-7 to TRBJ1-2, with no clear D. Trimming took 1 base from V and 6 from J, leaving 15 bases between them. The CDR3 runs 15 residues. Germline V lookup: CDR1 SSHAT, CDR2 FNYEAQ (reference sequence). CDR3 protein: CASSLEGGRNNGYTF. The DNA of the CDR3 is TGTGCCAGCAGCTTAGAGGGAGGGCGGAATAATGGCTACACCTTC. Looking up the rest from reference TRBV7-7 and TRBJ1-2 gives the full variable domain: GAGVSQSPRYKVTKRGQDVTLRCDPISSHATLYWYQQALGQGPEFLTYFNYEAQPDKSGLPSDRFSAERPEGSISTLTIQRTEQRDSAMYRCASSLEGGRNNGYTFGSGTRLTVV.

V usage is TRBV6-2 or TRBV6-3 and J usage is TRBJ1-2; possible D gene TRBD1, 6 bases. CDR3 length: 15 residues. CDR1 is MNHEY, CDR2 SVGEGT, per germline. The ends were cut back, 6 bases at V and 0 bases at J, with 14 bases in the middle. The CDR3 is CASRAKDRTNYGYTF. The CDR3 DNA follows: TGTGCCAGCAGGGCAAAGGACAGAACTAACTATGGCTACACCTTC.

The sample holds a few counts of this clonotype. The chain uses TRBV6-5 and TRBJ2-3; tentative D call: TRBD1 (6 bases). Trimming cost V 7 bases and J 6 bases, with 11 bases left between them. CDR3 size: 12 residues. Germline V CDR1 and CDR2: MNHEY, SVGAGI. This chain's CDR3 is CASISGGDTQYF. In DNA form, the CDR3 reads TGTGCCAGCATCAGTGGGGGCGATACGCAGTATTTT.

This clonotype was observed a handful of times. The chain couples TRBV4-3 to TRBJ2-3; 7 nucleotides agree with TRBD1. The CDR3 totals 17 residues. CDR1 LGHNA and CDR2 YSLEER come from the germline V gene. Trimming removed 2 bases from V and 1 base from J; junction bases left unmatched: 9. In nucleotides, the CDR3 is TGCGCCAGCAGCCAAACCCTTGCAGGGGGAGGCACAGATACGCAGTATTTT. This gives the protein CASSQTLAGGGTDTQYF.

This clonotype was counted only a few times. The chain joins TRBV4-1 to TRBJ2-1, with a tentative D call TRBD2 (6 bases). Germline assignment: CDR1 MGHRA and CDR2 YSYEKL. This CDR3 contains 12 residues. The germline V and J ends were trimmed by 3 bases and 15 bases, with 15 bases remaining between them. CDR3 coding DNA: TGCGCCAGCAGCCAGCCCGGGACTGACCGGTTCTTC. It codes for CASSQPGTDRFF.

This clonotype was seen many times. This rearrangement joins TRBV28 to TRBJ1-5; TRBD1 matches 9 bases. V shed 2 bases, J shed 6 bases, and the junction held 8 bases outside the gene matches. The germline CDR1 and CDR2 sequences are MDHEN and SYDVKM. The CDR3 runs to 16 residues. CDR3 region: CASSLLWGQGRQPQHF. In DNA, the CDR3 is TGTGCCAGCAGTTTACTCTGGGGACAGGGACGTCAGCCCCAGCATTTT. The whole variable domain, filled in from reference TRBV28 and TRBJ1-5, reads DVKVTQSSRYLVKRTGEKVFLECVQDMDHENMFWYRQDPGLGLRLIYFSYDVKMKEKGDIPEGYSVSREKKERFSLILESASTNQTSMYLCASSLLWGQGRQPQHFGDGTRLSIL.

V gene TRBV7-9 combines with J gene TRBJ2-5; TRBD1 might be the D (6 bases). The CDR3 loop spans 15 amino acids. V lost 1 base to trimming and J lost 5 bases, with 14 bases between them. The germline V gene has CDR1 SEHNR and CDR2 FQNEAQ (reference sequence). CDR3 sequence reads: CASSLVGSRGETQYF. CDR3 bases: TGTGCCAGCAGCTTAGTAGGCTCGAGGGGGGAGACCCAGTACTTC.

The V call is TRBV6-1, the J call TRBJ2-5; TRBD2 might be the D (5 bases). From germline, CDR1 is MNHNS and CDR2 SASEGT. The CDR3 runs to 13 residues. V shed 5 bases and J shed 4 bases, with 11 bases lying between them. This chain's CDR3 is CASSSTRTETQYF. Written as DNA, the CDR3 is TGTGCCAGCAGTTCAACTAGAACAGAGACCCAGTACTTC.